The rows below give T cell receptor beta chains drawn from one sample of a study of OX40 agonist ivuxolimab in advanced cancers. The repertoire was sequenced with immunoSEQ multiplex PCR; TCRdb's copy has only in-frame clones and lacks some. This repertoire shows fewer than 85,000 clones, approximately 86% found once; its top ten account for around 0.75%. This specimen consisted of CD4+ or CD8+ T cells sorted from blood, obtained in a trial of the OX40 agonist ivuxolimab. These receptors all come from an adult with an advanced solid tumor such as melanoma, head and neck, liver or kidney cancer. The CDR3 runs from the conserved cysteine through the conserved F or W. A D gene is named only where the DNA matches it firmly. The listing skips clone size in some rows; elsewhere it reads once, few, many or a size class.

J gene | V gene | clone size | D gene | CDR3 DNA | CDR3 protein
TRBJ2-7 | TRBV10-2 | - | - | TGCGCCTCATCGGCGGCAGGTGTAGGCGAGCAGTACTTC | CASSAAGVGEQYF
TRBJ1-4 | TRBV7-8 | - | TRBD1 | TGTGCCAGCAGCTTCCAGGGGGCAGATGAAAAACTGTTTTTT | CASSFQGADEKLFF
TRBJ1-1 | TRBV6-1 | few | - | TGTGCCAGCAGACTCAAAGAGGGTGGCACTGAAGCTTTCTTT | CASRLKEGGTEAFF
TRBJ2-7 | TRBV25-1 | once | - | TGTGCCAGCAGCCAACTCTACGAGCAGTACTTC | CASSQLYEQYF
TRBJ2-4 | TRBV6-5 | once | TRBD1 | TGTGCCAGCAGTTCACAGGGGGGCAAAAACATTCAGTACTTC | CASSSQGGKNIQYF
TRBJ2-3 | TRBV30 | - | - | TGTGCCTGGAACTTCGGACTCCACCAAGGCACAGATACGCAGTATTTT | CAWNFGLHQGTDTQYF
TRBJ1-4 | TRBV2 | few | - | TGTGCCAGCAGCACAGGGAATATGGGTGAAAAACTGTTTTTT | CASSTGNMGEKLFF
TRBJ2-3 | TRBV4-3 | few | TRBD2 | TGCGCCAGCAGCCTGCGGGAGAGCACAGATACGCAGTATTTT | CASSLRESTDTQYF
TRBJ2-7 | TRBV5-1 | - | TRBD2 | TGCGCCAGCAGCTCGGGGGGGCAGTCCTACGAGCAGTACTTC | CASSSGGQSYEQYF
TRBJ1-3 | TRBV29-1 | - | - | TGCAGCGTCGAACTACCCTTGGGGTTATCTGGAAACACCATATATTTT | CSVELPLGLSGNTIYF
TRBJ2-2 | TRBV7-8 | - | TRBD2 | TGTGCCAGCAGCCGGACTAGCGGTAACACCGGGGAGCTGTTTTTT | CASSRTSGNTGELFF
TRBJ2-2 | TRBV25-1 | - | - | TGTGCCAGCAGTTTACGGGGCTCCGGGGAGCTGTTTTTT | CASSLRGSGELFF
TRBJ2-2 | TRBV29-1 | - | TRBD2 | TGCAGCGTTGAAATCGGGAGGGCCACCGGGGAGCTGTTTTTT | CSVEIGRATGELFF
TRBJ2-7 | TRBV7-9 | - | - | TGTGCCAGCAGCCCGGGACTCCTTAGCTCCTACGAGCAGTACTTC | CASSPGLLSSYEQYF
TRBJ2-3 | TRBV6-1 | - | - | TGTGCCAGCAGTTCGATAGAGTTTGATACTCAGTATTTT | CASSSIEFDTQYF
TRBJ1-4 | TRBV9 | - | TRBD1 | TGTGCCAGCAGCCCAGGACAGGGTAATAATGAAAAACTGTTTTTT | CASSPGQGNNEKLFF
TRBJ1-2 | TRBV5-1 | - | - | TGCGCCAGCAGCTTGTCGGGAGACACAGGACGTTTC | CASSLSGDTGRF
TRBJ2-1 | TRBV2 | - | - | TGTGCCAGCAACCTGGACAGCTCAAATGAGCAGTTCTTC | CASNLDSSNEQFF
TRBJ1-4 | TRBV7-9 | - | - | TGTGCCAGCAGCTTTAATGAAAAACTGTTTTTT | CASSFNEKLFF
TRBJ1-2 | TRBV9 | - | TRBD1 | TGTGCCAGCAGCGTAGGCTTAACAGGGGTTGGCTACACCTTC | CASSVGLTGVGYTF
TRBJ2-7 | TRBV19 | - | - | TGTGCCAGTAGTTATGGGGCTTCCTACGAGCAGTACTTC | CASSYGASYEQYF
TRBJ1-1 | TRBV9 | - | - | TGTGCCAGCAGCGTAGAAGAGAACACTGAAGCTTTCTTT | CASSVEENTEAFF
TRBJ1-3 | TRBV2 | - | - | TGTGCCAGCAGTGAAGAAAGGGGGTCATTTGGAAACACCATATATTTT | CASSEERGSFGNTIYF
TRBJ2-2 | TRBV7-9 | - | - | TGTGCCAGCAGCTTAGGAACCGGGGAGCTGTTTTTT | CASSLGTGELFF
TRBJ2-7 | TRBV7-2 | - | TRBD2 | TGTGCCAGCAGCCGTGCCGGGGCTAGCGGGACCTACGAGCAGTACTTC | CASSRAGASGTYEQYF
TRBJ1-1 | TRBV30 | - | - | TGTGCCTGGATCAGGGAGGACACTGAAGCTTTCTTT | CAWIREDTEAFF
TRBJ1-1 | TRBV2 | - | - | TGTGCCAGCGGCGGGTACAGAGCTATGGACACTGAAGCTTTCTTT | CASGGYRAMDTEAFF
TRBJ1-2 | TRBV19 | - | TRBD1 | TGTGCCAGTAGTATAGGACAGGGCTATGGCTACACCTTC | CASSIGQGYGYTF
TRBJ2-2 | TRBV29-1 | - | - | TGCAGCGTTGGTAGCACCGGGGAGCTGTTTTTT | CSVGSTGELFF
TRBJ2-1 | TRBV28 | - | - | TGTGCCAGCAGTTCTCTGTTAGCGCACAATGAGCAGTTCTTC | CASSSLLAHNEQFF
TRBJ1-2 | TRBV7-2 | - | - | TGTGCCAGCAGCTTATGGGGGGGATTGAGAAGCTATGGCTACACCTTC | CASSLWGGLRSYGYTF
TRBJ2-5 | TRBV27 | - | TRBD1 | TGTGCCAGCAGTTTGACTTGGGACAGCCTCGGGACCCAGTACTTC | CASSLTWDSLGTQYF
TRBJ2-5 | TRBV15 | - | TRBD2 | TGTGCCACCAGCAGCTGGGGTAGCGGGGGCCAAGAGACCCAGTACTTC | CATSSWGSGGQETQYF
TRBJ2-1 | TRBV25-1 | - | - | TGTGCCAGCAGTGAAGTGAACAATGAGCAGTTCTTC | CASSEVNNEQFF
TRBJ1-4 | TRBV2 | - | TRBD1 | TGTGCCAGCAGTGAAGGACAGGGGATCGAAAAACTGTTTTTT | CASSEGQGIEKLFF
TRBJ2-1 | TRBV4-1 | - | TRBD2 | TGCGCCAGCAGCCAAGATTTGGGGAGGGTTGGCAATGAGCAGTTCTTC | CASSQDLGRVGNEQFF
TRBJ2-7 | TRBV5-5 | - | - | TGTGCCAGCAGCGCCTCCGCCGCGATAGCCTACGAGCAGTACTTC | CASSASAAIAYEQYF
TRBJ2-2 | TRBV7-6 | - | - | TGTGCCAGCAGCGCCGGGACACGAAACACCGGGGAGCTGTTTTTT | CASSAGTRNTGELFF
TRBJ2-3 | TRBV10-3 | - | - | TGTGCCGCCGAGCCGGACGCTACAGATACGCAGTATTTT | CAAEPDATDTQYF
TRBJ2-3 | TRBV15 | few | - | TGTGCCACCAGCAGAACCAGAAGCACAGATACGCAGTATTTT | CATSRTRSTDTQYF
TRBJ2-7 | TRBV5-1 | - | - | TGCGCCAGCAGCTTGGGGGACAAGCCCTACGAGCAGTACTTC | CASSLGDKPYEQYF
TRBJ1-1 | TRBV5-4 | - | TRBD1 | TGTGCCAGCAGCTCGTTACAGGGGGACGGGGCGAGAACTGAAGCTTTCTTT | CASSSLQGDGARTEAFF
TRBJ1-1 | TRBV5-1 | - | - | TGCGCCAGCAGCTTGGTCAGGGAGAACACTGAAGCTTTCTTT | CASSLVRENTEAFF
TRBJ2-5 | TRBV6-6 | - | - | TGTGCCAGCAGTTACCGGGAAGAGACCCAGTACTTC | CASSYREETQYF
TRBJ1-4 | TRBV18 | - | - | TGTGCCAGCTCACCCCGGACAGAAAGTAATGAAAAACTGTTTTTT | CASSPRTESNEKLFF
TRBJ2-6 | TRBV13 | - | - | TGTGCCAGCAGCTCCCGGAGGTCTGGGGCCAACGTCCTGACTTTC | CASSSRRSGANVLTF
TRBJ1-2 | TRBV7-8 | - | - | TGTGCCAGCAGCTTGAGGCAGAGTAACTATGGCTACACCTTC | CASSLRQSNYGYTF
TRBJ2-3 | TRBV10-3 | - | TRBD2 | TGTGCCATCAGTGAGTCCGGGACTAGCGGGACTTCACGGGATACGCAGTATTTT | CAISESGTSGTSRDTQYF
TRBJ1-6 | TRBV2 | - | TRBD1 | TGTGCCAGCAGTAGGACAGGGAGCTCCTATAATTCACCCCTCCACTTT | CASSRTGSSYNSPLHF
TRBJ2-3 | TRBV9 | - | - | TGTGCCAGCACCGTGACTGGACCCACAGATACGCAGTATTTT | CASTVTGPTDTQYF
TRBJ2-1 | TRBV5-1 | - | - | TGCGCCAGTGACCGGGACGGCTCCTACAATGAGCAGTTCTTC | CASDRDGSYNEQFF
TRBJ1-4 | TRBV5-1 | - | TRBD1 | TGCGCCAGCAGCTCAGGGGGGAATAATGAAAAACTGTTTTTT | CASSSGGNNEKLFF
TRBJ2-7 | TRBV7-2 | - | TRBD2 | TGTGCCAGCAGCCCCCGTGGGGTAGCGGGAGGGCTGACCAGATACGAGCAGTACTTC | CASSPRGVAGGLTRYEQYF